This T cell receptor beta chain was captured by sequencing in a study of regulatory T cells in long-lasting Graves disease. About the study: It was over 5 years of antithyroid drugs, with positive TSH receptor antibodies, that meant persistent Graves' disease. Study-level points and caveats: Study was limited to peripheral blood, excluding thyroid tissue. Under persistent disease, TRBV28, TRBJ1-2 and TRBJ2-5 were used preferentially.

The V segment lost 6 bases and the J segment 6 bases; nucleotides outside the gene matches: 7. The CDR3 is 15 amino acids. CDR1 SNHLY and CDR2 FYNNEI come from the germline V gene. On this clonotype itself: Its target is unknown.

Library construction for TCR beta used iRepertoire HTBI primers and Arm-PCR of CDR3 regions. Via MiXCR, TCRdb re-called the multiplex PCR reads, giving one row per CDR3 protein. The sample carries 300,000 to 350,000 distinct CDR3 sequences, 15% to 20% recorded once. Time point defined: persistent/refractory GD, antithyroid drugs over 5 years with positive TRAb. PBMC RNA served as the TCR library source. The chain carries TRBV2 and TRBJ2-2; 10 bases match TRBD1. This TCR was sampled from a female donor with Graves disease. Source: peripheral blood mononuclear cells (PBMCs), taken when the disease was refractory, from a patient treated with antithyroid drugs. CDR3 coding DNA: TGTGCCAGCAGCTTCGACAGGGGGCGTGCCGGGGAGCTGTTTTTT. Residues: CASSFDRGRAGELFF. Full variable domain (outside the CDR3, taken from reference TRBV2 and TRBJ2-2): EPEVTQTPSHQVTQMGQEVILRCVPISNHLYFYWYRQILGQKVEFLVSFYNNEISEKSEIFDDQFSVERPDGSNFTLKIRSTKLEDSAMYFCASSFDRGRAGELFFGEGSRLTVL.